Included here is one T cell receptor beta chain sequence, with context. The V end lost 3 bases, the J end lost 1 base, and 13 bases lay between the germline ends. The germline CDR1 and CDR2 sequences are SGHRS and YFSETQ. CDR3 size: 15 residues. Molecular barcoding with unique molecular identifiers was used for the TCRbeta library. Using its own MiXCR run on the PCR reads, TCRdb lists one record per CDR3 protein. The sample carries 350,000 to 450,000 distinct CDR3 sequences, less than 15% recorded once. This sample is drawn from a study of T-cell reconstitution after alpha-beta-depleted transplantation in children.

The chain is built from TRBV5-1 and TRBJ1-1; possible D gene TRBD1, 5 bases. This TCR was recovered from a human donor who donated a stem cell graft to a child with Fanconi anemia. Sample: PBMCs, taken from the stem cell graft. CDR3 coding DNA: TGCGCCAGCAGCTGGGGGGGTGGAGGGAACACTGAAGCTTTCTTT. It yields the protein CASSWGGGGNTEAFF.